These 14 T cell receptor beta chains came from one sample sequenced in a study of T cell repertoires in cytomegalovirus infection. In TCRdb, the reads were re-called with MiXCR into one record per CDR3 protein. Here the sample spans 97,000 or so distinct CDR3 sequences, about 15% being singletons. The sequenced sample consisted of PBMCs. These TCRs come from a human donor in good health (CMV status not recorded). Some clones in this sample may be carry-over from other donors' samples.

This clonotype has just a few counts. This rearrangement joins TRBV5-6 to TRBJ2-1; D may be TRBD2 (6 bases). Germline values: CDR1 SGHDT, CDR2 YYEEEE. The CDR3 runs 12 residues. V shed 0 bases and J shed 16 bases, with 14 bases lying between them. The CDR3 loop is CASSLARTRDFF. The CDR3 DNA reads TGTGCCAGCAGCTTGGCCCGGACGCGGGACTTCTTC.

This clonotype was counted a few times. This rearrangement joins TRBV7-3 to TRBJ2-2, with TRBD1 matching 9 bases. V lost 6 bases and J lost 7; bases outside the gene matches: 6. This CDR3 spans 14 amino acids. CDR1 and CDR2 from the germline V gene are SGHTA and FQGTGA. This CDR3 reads CASSIQGAGGELFF. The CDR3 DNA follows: TGTGCCAGCAGTATACAGGGGGCCGGCGGGGAGCTGTTTTTT.

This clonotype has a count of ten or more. CDR3 residues: CASSTQEGRKGYTF. As DNA, the CDR3 is TGTGCCAGTAGTACCCAGGAAGGACGGAAGGGCTACACCTTC. This chain links TRBV19 with TRBJ1-2; D is unresolved. From germline, CDR1 is LNHDA and CDR2 SQIVND (reference sequence). The CDR3 spans 14 residues. Deletions cut 4 bases from V and 8 bases from J, with 17 bases between.

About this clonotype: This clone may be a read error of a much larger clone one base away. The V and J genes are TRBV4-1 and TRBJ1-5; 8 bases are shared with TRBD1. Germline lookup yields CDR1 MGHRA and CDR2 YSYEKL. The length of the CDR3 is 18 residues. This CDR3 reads CASSQEDRTGPRNQPRHF. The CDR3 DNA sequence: TGCGCCAGCAGCCAAGAAGACAGGACAGGGCCTCGCAATCAGCCCCGGCATTTT.

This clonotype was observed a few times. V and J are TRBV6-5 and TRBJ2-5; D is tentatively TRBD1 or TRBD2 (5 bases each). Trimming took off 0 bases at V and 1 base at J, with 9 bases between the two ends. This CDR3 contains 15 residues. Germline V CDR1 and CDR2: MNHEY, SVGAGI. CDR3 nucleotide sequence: TGTGCCAGCAGTTACTCAAGGGGACCCCAAGAGACCCAGTACTTC. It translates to CASSYSRGPQETQYF.

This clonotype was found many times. CDR3 region: CASSVVAGEDTQYF. CDR3 DNA: TGTGCCAGCAGCGTGGTGGCGGGGGAAGATACGCAGTATTTT. The chain couples TRBV5-4 to TRBJ2-3, with 7 bases fitting TRBD2. Germline V gene data show CDR1 as SGHNT and CDR2 as YYREEE (reference sequence). Unmatched junction bases numbered 7, after V lost 4 bases and J lost 5 bases. This CDR3 spans 14 amino acids. The whole variable domain, remainder taken from reference TRBV5-4 and TRBJ2-3, is ETGVTQSPTHLIKTRGQQVTLRCSSQSGHNTVSWYQQALGQGPQFIFQYYREEENGRGNFPPRFSGLQFPNYSSELNVNALELDDSALYLCASSVVAGEDTQYFGPGTRLTVL.

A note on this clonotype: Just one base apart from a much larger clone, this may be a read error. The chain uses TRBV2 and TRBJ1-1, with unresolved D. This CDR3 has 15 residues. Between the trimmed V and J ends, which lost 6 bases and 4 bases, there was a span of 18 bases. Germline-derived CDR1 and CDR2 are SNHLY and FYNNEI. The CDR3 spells CASRVRSPDFTEAFF. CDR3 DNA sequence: TGTGCCAGCAGGGTAAGGTCGCCGGATTTCACTGAAGCTTTCTTT.

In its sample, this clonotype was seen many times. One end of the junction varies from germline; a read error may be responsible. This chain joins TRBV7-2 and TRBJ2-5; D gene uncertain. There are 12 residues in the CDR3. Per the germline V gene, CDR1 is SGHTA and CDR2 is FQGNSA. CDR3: CASSLAQGTQYF. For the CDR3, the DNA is TGTGCCAGCAGCTTAGCCCAAGGGACCCAGTACTTC.

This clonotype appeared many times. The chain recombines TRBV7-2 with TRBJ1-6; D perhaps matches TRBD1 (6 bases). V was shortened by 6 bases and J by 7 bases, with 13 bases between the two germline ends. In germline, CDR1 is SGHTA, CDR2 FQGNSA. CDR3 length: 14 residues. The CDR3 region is CASRGTRFNSPLHF. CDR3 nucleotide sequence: TGTGCCAGCAGGGGGACACGGTTCAATTCACCCCTCCACTTT.

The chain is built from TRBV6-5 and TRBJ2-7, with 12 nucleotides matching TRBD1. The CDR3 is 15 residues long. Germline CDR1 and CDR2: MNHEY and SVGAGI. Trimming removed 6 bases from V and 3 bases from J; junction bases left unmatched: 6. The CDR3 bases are TGTGCCAGCAGACCTGGGACAGGGGGCATCTACGAGCAGTACTTC. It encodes CASRPGTGGIYEQYF.

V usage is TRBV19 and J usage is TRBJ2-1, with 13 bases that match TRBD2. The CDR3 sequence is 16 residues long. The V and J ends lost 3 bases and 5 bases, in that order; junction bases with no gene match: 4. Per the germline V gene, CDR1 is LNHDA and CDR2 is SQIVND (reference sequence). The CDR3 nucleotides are TGTGCCAGTAGTATTAGACTAGCGGGGGGTCACAATGAGCAGTTCTTC. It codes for CASSIRLAGGHNEQFF.

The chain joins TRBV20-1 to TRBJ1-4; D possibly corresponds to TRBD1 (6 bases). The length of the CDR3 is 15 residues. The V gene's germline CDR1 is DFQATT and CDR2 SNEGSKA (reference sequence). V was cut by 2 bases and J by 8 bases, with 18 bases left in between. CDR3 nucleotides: TGCAGTGCTAGACCACGGAGGGGGGCGGGCGAAAAACTGTTTTTT. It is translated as CSARPRRGAGEKLFF.

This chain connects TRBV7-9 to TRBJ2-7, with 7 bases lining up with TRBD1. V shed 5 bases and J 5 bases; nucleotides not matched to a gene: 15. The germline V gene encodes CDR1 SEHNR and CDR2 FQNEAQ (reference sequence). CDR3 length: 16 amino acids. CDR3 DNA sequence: TGTGCCAGCAGCCCGGGGACGTTGGCAGGGGGAAACGAGCAGTACTTC. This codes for CASSPGTLAGGNEQYF.

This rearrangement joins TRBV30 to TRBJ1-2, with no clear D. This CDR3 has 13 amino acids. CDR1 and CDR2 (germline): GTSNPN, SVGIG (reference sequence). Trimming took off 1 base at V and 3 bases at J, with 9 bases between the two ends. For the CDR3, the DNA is TGTGCCTGGAGTGCCTCAGGAGACTATGGCTACACCTTC. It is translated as CAWSASGDYGYTF.